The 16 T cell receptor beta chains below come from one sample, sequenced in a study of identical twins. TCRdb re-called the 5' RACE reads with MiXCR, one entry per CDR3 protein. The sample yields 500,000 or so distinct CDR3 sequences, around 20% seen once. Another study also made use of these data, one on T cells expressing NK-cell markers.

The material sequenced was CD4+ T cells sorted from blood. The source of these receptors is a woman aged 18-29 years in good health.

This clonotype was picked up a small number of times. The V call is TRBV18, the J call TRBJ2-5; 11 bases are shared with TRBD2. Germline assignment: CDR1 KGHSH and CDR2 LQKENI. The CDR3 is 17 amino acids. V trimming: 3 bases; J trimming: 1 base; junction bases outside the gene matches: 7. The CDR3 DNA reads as TGTGCCAGCTCACCGCGCTGGACTAGCGGGCTCCAAGAGACCCAGTACTTC. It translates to CASSPRWTSGLQETQYF. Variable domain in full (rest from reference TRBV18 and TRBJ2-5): NAGVMQNPRHLVRRRGQEARLRCSPMKGHSHVYWYRQLPEEGLKFMVYLQKENIIDESGMPKERFSAEFPKEGPSILRIQQVVRGDSAAYFCASSPRWTSGLQETQYFGPGTRLLVL.

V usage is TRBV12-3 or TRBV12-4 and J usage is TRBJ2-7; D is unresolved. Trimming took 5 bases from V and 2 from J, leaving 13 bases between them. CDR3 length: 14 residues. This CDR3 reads CASSRQELTYEQYF. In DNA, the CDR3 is TGTGCCAGCAGTCGACAAGAGCTGACCTACGAGCAGTACTTC.

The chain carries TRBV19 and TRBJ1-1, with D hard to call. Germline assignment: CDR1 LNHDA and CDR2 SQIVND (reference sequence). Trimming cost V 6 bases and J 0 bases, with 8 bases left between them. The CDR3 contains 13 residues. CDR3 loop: CASRKRMNTEAFF. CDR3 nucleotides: TGTGCCAGTAGGAAAAGAATGAACACTGAAGCTTTCTTT.

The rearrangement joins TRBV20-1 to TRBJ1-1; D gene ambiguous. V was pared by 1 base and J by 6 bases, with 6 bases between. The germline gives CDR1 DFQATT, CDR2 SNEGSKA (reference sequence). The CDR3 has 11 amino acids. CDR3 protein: CSARVPPEAFF. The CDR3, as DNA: TGCAGTGCTAGAGTTCCTCCTGAAGCTTTCTTT.

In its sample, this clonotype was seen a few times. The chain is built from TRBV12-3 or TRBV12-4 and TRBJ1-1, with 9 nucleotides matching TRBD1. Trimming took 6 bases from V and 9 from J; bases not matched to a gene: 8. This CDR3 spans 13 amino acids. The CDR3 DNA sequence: TGTGCCAGCAGCCCCGGGACAGGGTGGAAAGCTTTCTTT. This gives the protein CASSPGTGWKAFF.

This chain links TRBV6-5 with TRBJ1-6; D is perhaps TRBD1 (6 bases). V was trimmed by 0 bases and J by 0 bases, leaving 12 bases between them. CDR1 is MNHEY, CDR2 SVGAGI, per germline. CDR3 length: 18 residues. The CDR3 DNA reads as TGTGCCAGCAGTTACTCGGGGGGGCGGAGCTCCTATAATTCACCCCTCCACTTT. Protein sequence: CASSYSGGRSSYNSPLHF.

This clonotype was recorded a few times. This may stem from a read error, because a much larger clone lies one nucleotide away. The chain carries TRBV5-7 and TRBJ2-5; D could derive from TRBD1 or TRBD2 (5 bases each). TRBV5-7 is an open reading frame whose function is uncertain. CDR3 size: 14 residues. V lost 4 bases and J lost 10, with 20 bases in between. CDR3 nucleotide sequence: TGTGCCAGCAGCCCCCGGGACGGATGGTCGGGCCAGTACTTC. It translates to CASSPRDGWSGQYF.

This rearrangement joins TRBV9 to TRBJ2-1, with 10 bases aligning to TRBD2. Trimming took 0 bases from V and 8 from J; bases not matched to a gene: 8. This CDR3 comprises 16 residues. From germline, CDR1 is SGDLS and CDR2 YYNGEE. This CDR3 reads CASSVESSGGAYEQFF. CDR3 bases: TGTGCCAGCAGCGTAGAATCGAGCGGGGGGGCGTATGAGCAGTTCTTC.

The CDR3 region has the DNA TGCAGTGCTCCCGCCGGCTCCTACAATGAGCAGTTCTTC. Its translation: CSAPAGSYNEQFF. The rearrangement joins TRBV20-1 to TRBJ2-1, with unresolved D. The CDR3 sequence is 13 residues long. CDR1 and CDR2 from the germline V gene are DFQATT and SNEGSKA (reference sequence). Trimming pared 5 bases from V and 0 bases from J, leaving 8 bases between.

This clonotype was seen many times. Here the CDR3 DNA reads TGCAGCGTTGTTAGGGGGAGCACTGAAGCTTTCTTT. Translation gives CSVVRGSTEAFF. This chain links TRBV29-1 with TRBJ1-1, with D possibly matching TRBD1 (6 bases). Germline assignment: CDR1 SQVTM and CDR2 ANQGSEA. With 4 bases removed from V and 4 bases from J, the gap between germline ends came to 10 bases. CDR3 length: 12 amino acids.

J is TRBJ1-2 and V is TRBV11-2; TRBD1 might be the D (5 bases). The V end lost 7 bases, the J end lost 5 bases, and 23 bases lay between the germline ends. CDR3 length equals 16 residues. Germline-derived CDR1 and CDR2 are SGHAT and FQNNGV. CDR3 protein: CASTRSRGTAIYGYTF. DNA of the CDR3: TGTGCCAGCACCCGAAGTAGAGGGACTGCCATTTATGGCTACACCTTC.

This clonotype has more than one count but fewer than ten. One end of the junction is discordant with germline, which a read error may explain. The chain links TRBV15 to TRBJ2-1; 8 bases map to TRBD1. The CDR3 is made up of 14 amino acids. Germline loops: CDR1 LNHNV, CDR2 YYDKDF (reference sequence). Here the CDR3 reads CATTENHDRDRPRF. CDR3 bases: TGTGCCACCACCGAGAACCACGACCGGGACAGGCCGAGATTC.

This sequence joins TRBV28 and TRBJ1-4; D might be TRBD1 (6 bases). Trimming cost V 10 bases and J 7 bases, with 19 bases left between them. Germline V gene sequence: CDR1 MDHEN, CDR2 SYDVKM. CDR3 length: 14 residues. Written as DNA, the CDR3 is TGTGCCACCCTATCACAGGGAGGAAGTGAAAAACTGTTTTTT. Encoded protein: CATLSQGGSEKLFF.

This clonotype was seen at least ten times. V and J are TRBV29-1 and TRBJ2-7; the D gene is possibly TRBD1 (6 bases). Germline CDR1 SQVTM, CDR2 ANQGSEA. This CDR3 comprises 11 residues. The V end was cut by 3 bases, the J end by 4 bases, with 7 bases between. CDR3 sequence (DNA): TGCAGCGTTGAGCAGGGGTACGAGCAGTACTTC. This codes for CSVEQGYEQYF.

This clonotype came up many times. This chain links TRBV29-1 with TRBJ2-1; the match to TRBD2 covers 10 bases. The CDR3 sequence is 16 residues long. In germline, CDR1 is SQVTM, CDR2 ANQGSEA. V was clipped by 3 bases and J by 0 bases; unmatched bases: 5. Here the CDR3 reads CSVDTSGRASYNEQFF. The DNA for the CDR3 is TGCAGCGTTGATACCAGCGGGAGGGCCTCCTACAATGAGCAGTTCTTC.

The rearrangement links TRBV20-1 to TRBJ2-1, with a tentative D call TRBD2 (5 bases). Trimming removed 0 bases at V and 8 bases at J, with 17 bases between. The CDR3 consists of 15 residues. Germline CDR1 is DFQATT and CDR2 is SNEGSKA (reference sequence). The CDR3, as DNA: TGCAGTGCTAGAGATCTAACTAGAGGTATGCATGAGCAGTTCTTC. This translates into CSARDLTRGMHEQFF.